This TCR beta chain emerged from a study of blood T cell repertoires in COVID-19. About the research overall: Samples came from the United States, Italy and Spain, spanning acute and convalescent COVID-19. Sources were T cells, B-cell-depleted T cells, or PBMCs; the material itself was cDNA or gDNA.

Per the original methods: Estimation of nucleated cell counts was performed using reference gene primer amplification. The method was immunoSEQ multiplex PCR; TCRdb's version includes in-frame clones alone and lacks a portion of them. The V and J calls and the clone size are those of that table, but D and trimming were determined from the DNA. The sample includes approximately 89,000 clones, roughly 96% seen only once; the top ten take 4% to 5.5%. The specimen was peripheral blood. The sequence derives from a human donor with active COVID-19. The donor label of this sample is uncertain.

The DNA for the CDR3 is TGTGCCAGCAGTTTGTACTGGGTGGGAGAGGAGACCCAGTACTTC. Its translation is CASSLYWVGEETQYF. The V and J genes are TRBV28 and TRBJ2-5; D possibly corresponds to TRBD2 (5 bases). CDR1 is MDHEN, CDR2 SYDVKM, per germline. V was clipped by 3 bases and J by 5 bases, with 16 bases between them. The CDR3 has 15 amino acids.